The present T cell receptor (beta chain) was sequenced within a study of T-cell memory formation after mild COVID-19. Study in general: Clusters were largely donor specific.

This clonotype was observed a few times. Its antigen is undetermined. 5'RACE with constant-segment primers yielded barcoded, UMI-tagged TCR alpha and TCR beta cDNA libraries. TCRdb recomputed calls from the 5' RACE reads with MiXCR, one row per CDR3 protein. The sample records 250,000 to 300,000 distinct CDR3 sequences, about a sixth being singletons. Notes on the study in general: Contracting clones from day 15 to 85 showed balanced CD4/CD8; later expanders favored CD4+. In second-wave clones peaking day 37, SARS-CoV-2 specificity remained unconfirmed.

With 9 bases clipped from V and 7 bases from J, the junction kept 6 bases outside the gene matches. The CDR3 has 13 residues. Germline V lookup: CDR1 MGHDK, CDR2 SYGVNS. The sequence was obtained from a man between 18 and 29 years old who had mild COVID-19 (a few samples of this study predate the infection). Cell type and time point are not known. The sequencing sample was made of PBMCs or a T cell subset sorted from them (not recorded which). The rearrangement joins TRBV25-1 to TRBJ1-6; TRBD1 matches at 7 bases. As DNA, the CDR3 is TGTGCCAGTACAGGGGCAGGGAATTCACCCCTCCACTTT. This encodes CASTGAGNSPLHF. Filled out from reference TRBV25-1 and TRBJ1-6, the complete variable domain reads EADIYQTPRYLVIGTGKKITLECSQTMGHDKMYWYQQDPGMELHLIHYSYGVNSTEKGDLSSESTVSRIRTEHFPLTLESARPSHTSQYLCASTGAGNSPLHFGNGTRLTVT.